This TCR beta chain was captured in a study of shared clonotypes between healthy human individuals. About the research overall: Donors had three CD4 naive, three CD4 memory, two CD8 naive and one CD8 memory plate apiece. Study conclusions and caveats: Rarefaction demonstrated incomplete sorted-subset sequencing despite large depth. Clonotype sharing among donors was expected to depend on sequencing depth.

Libraries were prepared by immunoSEQ multiplex PCR; TCRdb keeps only in-frame clonotypes and omits some of them. The repertoire holds under 650,000 clones, with less than 96% as singletons. CDR1 and CDR2 from the germline V gene are SEHNR and FQNEAQ (reference sequence). V gave up 5 bases and J gave up 8 bases, with 10 bases separating them. There are 12 residues in the CDR3. On this clone itself: No antigen is known for it.

The TCR comes from a woman aged 25 to 45 in good health. The specimen sequenced was naive CD4+ T cells sorted from blood. Subset here: CD45RA+ positively selected. The chain is built from TRBV7-9 and TRBJ2-1; weak D call: TRBD1 (5 bases). CDR3 in amino acids: CASSPLGDEQFF. CDR3 DNA: TGTGCCAGCAGCCCCCTAGGGGATGAGCAGTTCTTC.